This T cell receptor (beta chain) was documented in a study of T cell clusters in autoimmune cytopenias. Looking at the study overall: Per sample, median TRB depth was roughly 56,000 reads, yielding a median roughly 2,000 distinct clonotypes. Findings and caveats of the study: The T cell clusters were defined only in silico, without experimental functional validation.

TRB was amplified from roughly 250 ng of peripheral blood genomic DNA per sample. TRB rearrangements were amplified by touch-down multiplex PCR with mixed TRB-A/B primers. TCRdb reworked the multiplex PCR reads into one entry per CDR3 protein, no DNA. The sample data list about 6,500 distinct CDR3 sequences. Germline V gene sequence: CDR1 SGHNT, CDR2 YYREEE (reference sequence). The CDR3 totals 17 residues. Of note for this clonotype: Its matching antigen is unknown.

The sample was also linked to a second study, of T cell repertoires in aging, cancer and after chemotherapy.

Sequenced material: peripheral blood. The TCR sequence derives from a human donor in good health. The chain uses TRBV5-4 and TRBJ2-6; the TRBD1 assignment by TCRdb is unverifiable without DNA. CDR3 sequence reads: CASSLGGTGSGANVLTF.